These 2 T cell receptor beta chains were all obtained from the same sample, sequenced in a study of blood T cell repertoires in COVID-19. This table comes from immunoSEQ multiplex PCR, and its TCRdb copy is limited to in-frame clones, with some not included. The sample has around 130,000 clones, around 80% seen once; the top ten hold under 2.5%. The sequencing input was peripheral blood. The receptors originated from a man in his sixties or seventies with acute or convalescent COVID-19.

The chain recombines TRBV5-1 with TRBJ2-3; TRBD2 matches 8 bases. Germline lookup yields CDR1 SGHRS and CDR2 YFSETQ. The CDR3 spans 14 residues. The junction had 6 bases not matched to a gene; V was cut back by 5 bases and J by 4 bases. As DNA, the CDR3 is TGCGCCAGCAGTACGGGGGGGCCCGCAGATACGCAGTATTTT. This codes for CASSTGGPADTQYF. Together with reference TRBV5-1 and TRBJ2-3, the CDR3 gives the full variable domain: KAGVTQTPRYLIKTRGQQVTLSCSPISGHRSVSWYQQTPGQGLQFLFEYFSETQRNKGNFPGRFSGRQFSNSRSEMNVSTLELGDSALYLCASSTGGPADTQYFGPGTRLTVL.

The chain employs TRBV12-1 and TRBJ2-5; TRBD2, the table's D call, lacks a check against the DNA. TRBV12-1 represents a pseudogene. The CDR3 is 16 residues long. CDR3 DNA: TGTGCCAGCAGCTTTGCCGGGACTAGCGGGGAAGGGACCCAGTACTTC. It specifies CASSFAGTSGEGTQYF.